These 18 T cell receptor beta chains were sequenced from one sample in a study of cytomegalovirus exposure and HLA in healthy donors. It was with 60 Vbeta and 13 Jbeta primers that the PCR ran. Repertoires were generated with immunoSEQ multiplex PCR, while TCRdb's copy carries only in-frame clones and drops some. The sample carries approximately 290,000 clones, roughly 80% recorded once. Source material: PBMCs. Receptors were obtained from a girl between 2 and 10 years old in good health and CMV-seronegative.

The rearrangement joins TRBV7-9 to TRBJ2-3, with TRBD1 matching over 11 bases. CDR3 length equals 13 residues. The V and J ends lost 10 bases and 6 bases, in that order; junction bases with no gene match: 6. Germline V gene sequence: CDR1 SEHNR, CDR2 FQNEAQ (reference sequence). CDR3 region: CATRTGGPDTQYF. As DNA, the CDR3 is TGTGCCACCCGGACAGGGGGCCCGGATACGCAGTATTTT.

V is TRBV5-5 and J is TRBJ1-2; maybe TRBD1 (6 bases). The CDR3 extends over 13 amino acids. V lost 4 bases and J lost 8, with 15 bases in between. The germline gives CDR1 SGHKS, CDR2 YYEKEE (reference sequence). CDR3 sequence reads: CASSALQGWGYTF. For the CDR3, the DNA is TGTGCCAGCAGCGCGTTACAGGGTTGGGGCTACACCTTC.

CDR3 residues: CASSRGGESSYNEQFF. CDR3 nucleotide sequence: TGTGCCAGCAGCCGAGGGGGGGAGAGCTCCTACAATGAGCAGTTCTTC. The chain has TRBV11-2 and TRBJ2-1; perhaps TRBD2 as D (7 bases). The germline CDR1 and CDR2 sequences are SGHAT and FQNNGV. There are 16 residues in the CDR3. The ends were cut back, 5 bases at V and 0 bases at J, with 14 bases in the middle.

This rearrangement joins TRBV30 to TRBJ2-7; 10 bases are a match to TRBD2. The V gene's germline CDR1 is GTSNPN and CDR2 SVGIG (reference sequence). V shed 0 bases, J shed 5 bases, and the junction held 7 bases outside the gene matches. The CDR3 contains 15 residues. The CDR3 is CAWSVRSSGSNEQYF. The CDR3 coding sequence is TGTGCCTGGAGTGTACGCTCTAGCGGGAGCAACGAGCAGTACTTC.

This chain uses TRBV6-1 with TRBJ1-2, with D possibly being TRBD1 (6 bases). Germline V lookup: CDR1 MNHNS, CDR2 SASEGT. The V end lost 7 bases, the J end lost 3 bases, and 15 bases lay between the germline ends. The CDR3 extends over 14 amino acids. CDR3 DNA sequence: TGTGCCAGCACCTCGGGGGGGGCGGACTATGGCTACACCTTC. Amino acid sequence: CASTSGGADYGYTF.

J is TRBJ1-1 and V is TRBV10-3, with D uncertain. V was clipped by 8 bases and J by 0 bases, with 7 bases between them. The CDR3 loop spans 12 amino acids. CDR1 is ENHRY, CDR2 SYGVKD, per germline. CDR3 sequence: CAIGELNTEAFF. CDR3 nucleotide sequence: TGTGCCATCGGGGAGCTGAACACTGAAGCTTTCTTT.

J is TRBJ1-4 and V is TRBV7-8; possibly TRBD1 for D (5 bases). V lost 5 bases and J lost 10, with 17 bases in between. CDR1 is SGHVS, CDR2 FQNEAQ, per germline. The CDR3 sequence is 14 residues long. DNA for the CDR3: TGTGCCAGCAGCCTAATGCGGGTGGGGGGAAAACTGTTTTTT. Translation: CASSLMRVGGKLFF.

The genes are TRBV6-5 and TRBJ2-3; a weak D match, TRBD1 (5 bases). CDR1 and CDR2 (germline): MNHEY, SVGAGI. Trimming took 6 bases from V and 2 from J, leaving 15 bases between them. The length of the CDR3 is 15 residues. Written as DNA, the CDR3 is TGTGCCAGCAGCCGACGCAGGGTTGACACAGATACGCAGTATTTT. Its protein is CASSRRRVDTDTQYF.

Only one count was recorded for this clone. The chain is built from TRBV7-9 and TRBJ1-2, with 10 bases identical to TRBD1. CDR3 length equals 13 residues. V was clipped by 5 bases and J by 6 bases; unmatched bases: 3. In germline, CDR1 is SEHNR, CDR2 FQNEAQ (reference sequence). CDR3 sequence: CASSLDRGDGYTF. The CDR3 nucleotides read TGTGCCAGCAGCCTGGACAGGGGGGATGGCTACACCTTC.

This chain links TRBV7-8 with TRBJ1-5, with D possibly matching TRBD1 (5 bases). The CDR3 extends over 16 amino acids. V was clipped by 4 bases and J by 5 bases, with 18 bases between them. The germline gives CDR1 SGHVS, CDR2 FQNEAQ. The CDR3 DNA follows: TGTGCCAGCAGCTCCCCGGAGAAGGGGTGGGATCAGCCCCAGCATTTT. Its protein is CASSSPEKGWDQPQHF.

The rearrangement links TRBV21-1 to TRBJ2-2; no DNA check was done on the table's D call, TRBD2. TRBV21-1 is listed as a pseudogene. The CDR3 covers 11 residues. The DNA of the CDR3 is TGTGCCAGCTTGACTCTGGGGGAGCTGTTTTTT. Encoded protein: CASLTLGELFF.

The chain has TRBV27 and TRBJ2-7, with TRBD2 as a possible D gene (7 bases). The germline V and J ends were trimmed by 2 bases and 3 bases, with 11 bases remaining between them. Germline V gene data show CDR1 as MNHEY and CDR2 as SMNVEV (reference sequence). The length of the CDR3 is 14 residues. CDR3 in amino acids: CASSLAGALYEQYF. CDR3 in DNA: TGTGCCAGCAGTTTAGCGGGGGCTCTCTACGAGCAGTACTTC.

This clone was observed once. CDR3 DNA sequence: TGTGCCAGCAGCTTAGTTCTAGTGGAGACCCAGTACTTC. This translates into CASSLVLVETQYF. V is TRBV7-6 and J is TRBJ2-5; D remains ambiguous. The V end was cut by 1 base, the J end by 5 bases, with 8 bases between. From germline, CDR1 is SGHVS and CDR2 FNYEAQ. The CDR3 sequence is 13 residues long.

This chain connects TRBV28 to TRBJ1-2; 7 positions agree with TRBD1. Germline values: CDR1 MDHEN, CDR2 SYDVKM. The ends lost 7 bases at V and 2 bases at J; junction bases unmatched: 4. The CDR3 covers 13 residues. CDR3 DNA sequence: TGTGCCAGCATCACAGGGGCCAACTATGGCTACACCTTC. As protein: CASITGANYGYTF.

V is TRBV30 and J is TRBJ2-1; 7 bases fit TRBD1. This CDR3 comprises 14 residues. CDR1 and CDR2 from the germline V gene are GTSNPN and SVGIG (reference sequence). J lost 3 bases, V lost 2 bases, and 4 bases had no gene match. In DNA, the CDR3 is TGTGCCTGGAGTCGAGGGGGCCTCTACAATGAGCAGTTCTTC. It yields the protein CAWSRGGLYNEQFF.

The J gene is TRBJ2-7, the V gene TRBV2; tentatively, D is TRBD2 (5 bases). Trimming left V 3 bases short and J 0 bases short, with 12 bases between. Germline CDR1 SNHLY, CDR2 FYNNEI. This CDR3 region has 15 residues. CDR3: CASSDSALSSYEQYF. CDR3 DNA sequence: TGTGCCAGCAGTGATAGCGCATTGAGCTCCTACGAGCAGTACTTC.

This chain connects TRBV4-2 to TRBJ2-5; 10 bases match TRBD1. J gave up 0 bases and V 3 bases, and 4 bases lay outside the gene matches. The V gene's germline CDR1 is LGHNA and CDR2 YNFKEQ. This CDR3 has 16 residues. The CDR3 nucleotides are TGTGCCAGCAGCCAGCCGGACAGGGGGTACCAAGAGACCCAGTACTTC. It encodes CASSQPDRGYQETQYF.

The chain has TRBV29-1 and TRBJ2-3, with 9 positions matching TRBD2. CDR3 length equals 17 residues. V dropped 3 bases and J dropped 7; count of bases not matched to a gene: 17. CDR1 and CDR2 (germline): SQVTM, ANQGSEA. The CDR3 here is CSVEGGGIAGVSNTQYF. The CDR3 DNA reads as TGCAGCGTTGAGGGAGGCGGAATAGCGGGAGTATCTAATACGCAGTATTTT.